What follows describes a single T cell receptor (beta chain). Antigen: not known. The V gene lost 0 bases and the J gene lost 6 bases, with 14 bases spanning the gap. Germline V gene data show CDR1 as MNHEY and CDR2 as SVGAGI. CDR3 length: 15 amino acids. Generated by immunoSEQ multiplex PCR, the TCRdb table keeps only in-frame clones and is missing some. Of 65,000 to 70,000 clones listed, 88% were seen once; the top ten hold 7.5% to 9%. This entry comes from a study of T cell responses to AZD1222 COVID-19 vaccine. Study-level points and caveats: The study identified only five to seven AZD1222 recipients as seropositive at baseline. Most donors were white British, females outnumbered males, and clonal diversity was possibly underestimated. The peak T cell response came first, and repertoires were sampled only after it. Targeting of unmutated variant regions was reportedly seen in nearly half of spike-specific TCRs.

The rearrangement joins TRBV6-5 to TRBJ1-1, with D tentatively TRBD1 (5 bases). This receptor was taken from an adult in good health. The specimen was peripheral blood, collected on day 0 of AZD1222 vaccination. Written as DNA, the CDR3 is TGTGCCAGCAGTTACTCGATTAGGGGTGGGGCTGAAGCTTTCTTT. The encoded protein is CASSYSIRGGAEAFF.